This entry lists 24 T cell receptor beta chains sequenced from one sample in a study of cytomegalovirus exposure and HLA in healthy donors. Using immunoSEQ multiplex PCR, the repertoire was profiled, and TCRdb retains in-frame clones only, with some absent. The sample includes about 130,000 clones, roughly nine tenths of them seen just once. The sample consisted of PBMCs. These receptors were obtained from a woman younger than 35 in good health and CMV-seronegative.

This CDR3 reads CAISESTGANEKLFF. CDR3 coding DNA: TGTGCCATCAGTGAGTCGACAGGGGCTAATGAAAAACTGTTTTTT. The chain employs TRBV10-3 and TRBJ1-4; 8 nucleotides line up with TRBD1. The J segment lost 3 bases and the V segment lost 0 bases, leaving 0 bases of the junction unmatched. This CDR3 is built from 15 residues. CDR1 is ENHRY and CDR2 is SYGVKD in the germline V gene.

J is TRBJ2-5 and V is TRBV5-1; 11 bases are shared with TRBD1. V was pared by 5 bases and J by 0 bases, with 3 bases of the junction left unmatched. The CDR3 consists of 15 residues. Germline V lookup: CDR1 SGHRS, CDR2 YFSETQ. The CDR3 here is CASRSGQGDQETQYF. The CDR3 nucleotides read TGCGCCAGCAGGTCGGGACAGGGGGACCAAGAGACCCAGTACTTC.

This clone has more than one count but fewer than ten. The J gene is TRBJ1-3, the V gene TRBV6-1; possible D gene TRBD1, 6 bases. Trimming removed 4 bases from V and 2 bases from J, with 12 bases in between. This CDR3 contains 15 residues. Germline V gene lookup returns CDR1 MNHNS and CDR2 SASEGT. The CDR3 DNA follows: TGTGCCAGCAGTGTACAGGGAACGGCTGGAAACACCATATATTTT. The encoded protein is CASSVQGTAGNTIYF.

The gene calls are TRBV10-3 and TRBJ2-1, with TRBD2 matching over 8 bases. Trimming removed 3 bases from V and 7 bases from J; junction bases left unmatched: 5. Germline assignment: CDR1 ENHRY and CDR2 SYGVKD. The CDR3 is 14 residues long. The CDR3, as DNA: TGTGCCATCAGTGACCAGCGGGAGTATAATGAGCAGTTCTTC. This sequence encodes CAISDQREYNEQFF.

V gene TRBV28 combines with J gene TRBJ2-7, with TRBD1 matching 9 bases. This CDR3 spans 15 amino acids. Germline loops: CDR1 MDHEN, CDR2 SYDVKM. The V gene end was trimmed by 6 bases and the J gene end by 2 bases; junction bases not matched to a gene: 8. The CDR3 DNA reads TGTGCCAGCAGCCTTTTGAGGACAGGGGCCTACGAGCAGTACTTC. This codes for CASSLLRTGAYEQYF.

The chain uses TRBV2 and TRBJ1-6; 7 bases are a match to TRBD1. This CDR3 has 14 residues. Per the germline V gene, CDR1 is SNHLY and CDR2 is FYNNEI. With 5 bases clipped from V and 10 bases from J, the junction kept 8 bases outside the gene matches. CDR3 region: CASSQQTGQSPLHF. In DNA, the CDR3 is TGTGCCAGCAGTCAACAGACAGGGCAATCACCCCTCCACTTT.

V is TRBV4-3 and J is TRBJ1-4, with D possibly matching TRBD1 (5 bases). V shed 1 base and J shed 5 bases, with 5 bases lying between them. CDR1 is LGHNA and CDR2 is YSLEER in the germline V gene. There are 13 residues in the CDR3. The CDR3 DNA reads TGCGCCAGCAGCCAAGCAGGGAATGAAAAACTGTTTTTT. It encodes CASSQAGNEKLFF.

The chain couples TRBV5-5 to TRBJ1-3; D gene unclear. Trimming pared 4 bases from V and 4 bases from J, leaving 12 bases between. The CDR3 extends over 14 amino acids. In germline, CDR1 is SGHKS, CDR2 YYEKEE (reference sequence). The CDR3 protein is CASSLAAQGNTIYF. CDR3 nucleotides: TGTGCCAGCAGCCTGGCCGCCCAGGGAAACACCATATATTTT.

The sample holds one count of this clone. The V and J genes are TRBV5-1 and TRBJ2-4; D may be TRBD1 (6 bases). Germline-derived CDR1 and CDR2 are SGHRS and YFSETQ. The CDR3 is 17 residues long. V lost 2 bases and J 5 bases, leaving 20 bases between the germline ends. The CDR3 reads CASSLVGPGQNQNIQYF. For the CDR3, the DNA is TGCGCCAGCAGCTTAGTTGGACCGGGACAAAATCAAAACATTCAGTACTTC. Full variable domain (remainder filled in from reference TRBV5-1 and TRBJ2-4): KAGVTQTPRYLIKTRGQQVTLSCSPISGHRSVSWYQQTPGQGLQFLFEYFSETQRNKGNFPGRFSGRQFSNSRSEMNVSTLELGDSALYLCASSLVGPGQNQNIQYFGAGTRLSVL.

The chain employs TRBV6-5 and TRBJ1-1; TRBD1 aligns across 7 bases. Trimming at V came to 4 bases and at J to 5 bases, leaving 13 bases not matched to a gene. This CDR3 has 16 amino acids. Germline CDR1 reads MNHEY; CDR2 reads SVGAGI. For the CDR3, the DNA is TGTGCCAGCAGTTTACAGGGGCGGGGTAGTATAACTGAAGCTTTCTTT. It codes for CASSLQGRGSITEAFF.

The chain carries TRBV5-6 and TRBJ1-1; 7 positions match TRBD1. Germline CDR1 SGHDT, CDR2 YYEEEE. This CDR3 is built from 14 residues. Trimming took 4 bases from V and 3 from J; bases not matched to a gene: 6. This CDR3 reads CASSVGQVHTEAFF. The CDR3, as DNA: TGTGCCAGCAGCGTAGGACAGGTACACACTGAAGCTTTCTTT.

This chain connects TRBV5-8 to TRBJ2-1; D not resolved. CDR3 size: 12 residues. Trimming left V 10 bases short and J 0 bases short, with 8 bases between. The germline V gene has CDR1 SGHTS and CDR2 YDEGEE. The CDR3 bases are TGTGCCGGATCTAGCTCCTACAATGAGCAGTTCTTC. This gives the protein CAGSSSYNEQFF.

The chain uses TRBV5-1 and TRBJ2-3; D may be TRBD2 (5 bases). CDR3 length: 15 amino acids. Germline CDR1 and CDR2: SGHRS and YFSETQ. Trimming removed 0 bases at V and 2 bases at J, with 10 bases between. The CDR3 DNA reads as TGCGCCAGCAGCTTGGATGGCGGGTTCACAGATACGCAGTATTTT. As protein: CASSLDGGFTDTQYF.

This rearrangement joins TRBV19 to TRBJ2-1; 7 positions match TRBD2. This CDR3 region has 16 residues. V shed 1 base, J shed 3 bases, and the junction held 6 bases outside the gene matches. Per germline, CDR1 LNHDA and CDR2 SQIVND (reference sequence). In DNA, the CDR3 is TGTGCCAGTAGTATAGTGGGGGGGTTCCTCTACAATGAGCAGTTCTTC. The encoded protein is CASSIVGGFLYNEQFF.

The rearrangement links TRBV2 to TRBJ1-5; D perhaps matches TRBD1 (6 bases). Deletions cut 7 bases from V and 6 bases from J, with 16 bases between. The CDR3 spans 14 residues. Germline CDR1 is SNHLY and CDR2 is FYNNEI. The CDR3 loop reads CASTAGAVGQPQHF. In DNA form, the CDR3 reads TGTGCCAGCACGGCAGGGGCCGTGGGTCAGCCCCAGCATTTT.

This clone has only a few counts. The chain is built from TRBV28 and TRBJ1-2; D not resolved. Between the trimmed V and J ends, which lost 6 bases and 4 bases, there was a span of 9 bases. The CDR3 has 12 amino acids. Germline lookup yields CDR1 MDHEN and CDR2 SYDVKM. The CDR3 region is CASSPLLYGYTF. CDR3 bases: TGTGCCAGCAGCCCCCTTCTCTATGGCTACACCTTC.

This rearrangement joins TRBV27 to TRBJ2-2, with 7 nucleotides matching TRBD1. This CDR3 comprises 15 residues. Germline assignment: CDR1 MNHEY and CDR2 SMNVEV (reference sequence). The junction had 5 bases not matched to a gene; V was cut back by 3 bases and J by 4 bases. CDR3: CASSLTGSATGELFF. The CDR3 DNA is TGTGCCAGCAGTTTGACAGGGTCAGCCACCGGGGAGCTGTTTTTT.

V gene TRBV28 combines with J gene TRBJ1-2, with D hard to call. Between the trimmed V and J ends, which lost 3 bases and 2 bases, there was a span of 10 bases. CDR1 and CDR2 (germline): MDHEN, SYDVKM. The CDR3 length is 14 residues. CDR3 nucleotides: TGTGCCAGCAGTTTTGAGGGAGGAAACTATGGCTACACCTTC. Protein: CASSFEGGNYGYTF.

The chain links TRBV30 to TRBJ2-7, with TRBD2 as a possible D gene (6 bases). The CDR3 is 14 amino acids. Deletions cut 2 bases from V and 4 bases from J, with 15 bases between. Germline CDR1 GTSNPN, CDR2 SVGIG (reference sequence). The CDR3 nucleotides read TGTGCCTGGAGTCCGGCGGGACTTTGGTACGAGCAGTACTTC. It yields the protein CAWSPAGLWYEQYF.

The CDR3 DNA is TGTGCCAGCAGCTTAGTAGCGCGGCAGGCCGACCCACCCCTCCACTTT. Translating gives CASSLVARQADPPLHF. This rearrangement joins TRBV11-2 to TRBJ1-6; D is unclear. Trimming removed 1 base at V and 11 bases at J, with 18 bases between. This CDR3 comprises 16 residues. Germline CDR1 reads SGHAT; CDR2 reads FQNNGV. Filled out from reference TRBV11-2 and TRBJ1-6, the complete variable domain reads EAGVAQSPRYKIIEKRQSVAFWCNPISGHATLYWYQQILGQGPKLLIQFQNNGVVDDSQLPKDRFSAERLKGVDSTLKIQPAKLEDSAVYLCASSLVARQADPPLHFGNGTRLTVT.

The rearrangement joins TRBV14 to TRBJ1-5; no clear D gene. Germline CDR1 reads SGHDN; CDR2 reads FVKESK. CDR3 size: 14 residues. V lost 1 base and J 3 bases, leaving 7 bases between the germline ends. The CDR3 coding sequence is TGTGCCAGCAGCCAAGGAGGAGCCAATCAGCCCCAGCATTTT. Protein: CASSQGGANQPQHF.

The CDR3 DNA sequence: TGTGCCTGGTCGGGGGGGCCCACAGATACGCAGTATTTT. Protein sequence: CAWSGGPTDTQYF. The chain links TRBV30 to TRBJ2-3, with 8 bases aligning to TRBD2. CDR1 and CDR2 (germline): GTSNPN, SVGIG (reference sequence). Trimming took 5 bases from V and 2 from J; bases not matched to a gene: 3. The CDR3 extends over 13 amino acids.

The J gene is TRBJ2-7, the V gene TRBV18; 7 bases map to TRBD1. CDR1 is KGHSH and CDR2 is LQKENI in the germline V gene. The CDR3 spans 15 residues. Unmatched junction bases numbered 4, after V lost 1 base and J lost 1 base. CDR3 residues: CASSPLLQGSYEQYF. The DNA for the CDR3 is TGTGCCAGCTCACCACTGCTACAGGGGTCCTACGAGCAGTACTTC. Full variable domain (remainder filled in from reference TRBV18 and TRBJ2-7): NAGVMQNPRHLVRRRGQEARLRCSPMKGHSHVYWYRQLPEEGLKFMVYLQKENIIDESGMPKERFSAEFPKEGPSILRIQQVVRGDSAAYFCASSPLLQGSYEQYFGPGTRLTVT.

This clone was recorded once. The chain is built from TRBV5-8 and TRBJ1-5, with TRBD1 matching over 7 bases. Germline values: CDR1 SGHTS, CDR2 YDEGEE. The V gene end was trimmed by 1 base and the J gene end by 4 bases; junction bases not matched to a gene: 5. CDR3 length: 15 amino acids. The CDR3 bases are TGTGCCAGCAGCTTGACGACAGGGTGGAATCAGCCCCAGCATTTT. Translating gives CASSLTTGWNQPQHF.